A single sample is the source of the 19 T cell receptor beta chains below, sequenced in a study of spatial heterogeneity in lung cancer. MiXCR, run by TCRdb on the 5' RACE reads, gives a single entry per CDR3 protein. The table lists 10,000 to 12,000 distinct CDR3 sequences, roughly 5% of them singletons, with 25% to 30% in the top ten. Specified time point: sample taken at primary tumor resection. The authors sequenced whole RNA from tumor, nontumor lung or frozen PBMC without sorting. Sample: PBMCs, taken at surgery. These TCRs come from a male donor with early-stage non-small cell lung cancer.

This clonotype was seen at least ten times. The chain uses TRBV7-2 and TRBJ2-3; the match to TRBD2 covers 8 bases. This CDR3 contains 16 residues. Losses at the gene ends were 7 bases for V and 9 bases for J; bases not matched to a gene: 18. The germline V gene has CDR1 SGHTA and CDR2 FQGNSA. The CDR3, as DNA: TGTGCCAGCAACTCCCGGGACGGCGGGAGGCTCATGACGCAGTATTTT. It codes for CASNSRDGGRLMTQYF.

This clonotype was observed at least ten times. This CDR3 reads CASSSDREGYNSPLHF. The CDR3 DNA reads as TGTGCCAGCAGTTCAGACAGGGAAGGCTATAATTCACCCCTCCACTTT. V is TRBV28 and J is TRBJ1-6, with 7 nucleotides matching TRBD1. Germline V gene sequence: CDR1 MDHEN, CDR2 SYDVKM. The CDR3 runs 16 residues. V lost 4 bases to trimming and J lost 3 bases; unmatched junction nucleotides: 6.

This clonotype was counted many times. The chain has TRBV25-1 and TRBJ1-2; D is possibly TRBD1 (5 bases). Germline V lookup: CDR1 MGHDK, CDR2 SYGVNS. V lost 1 base to trimming and J lost 0 bases, with 12 bases between them. The CDR3 runs to 16 residues. For the CDR3, the DNA is TGTGCCAGCAGTGAATTGGGGGAGGCCCCTAACTATGGCTACACCTTC. This translates into CASSELGEAPNYGYTF.

This chain joins TRBV29-1 and TRBJ2-7, with 8 bases fitting TRBD1. J was trimmed by 6 bases and V by 4 bases; bases with no gene match: 5. The germline CDR1 and CDR2 sequences are SQVTM and ANQGSEA. This CDR3 spans 12 amino acids. CDR3 nucleotides: TGCAGCGTTGTCAGGGGGCTCTCCGAGCAGTACTTC. Translating it yields CSVVRGLSEQYF.

By share, this clonotype ranks as medium-sized. This chain links TRBV7-2 with TRBJ2-7, with D unresolved. The CDR3 has 14 amino acids. The germline gives CDR1 SGHTA, CDR2 FQGNSA. The V and J ends lost 2 bases and 3 bases respectively, with 11 bases between them. CDR3 DNA: TGTGCCAGCAGCTTACAACTTCCCAACTACGAGCAGTACTTC. Protein product: CASSLQLPNYEQYF. The entire variable domain, with the rest obtained from reference TRBV7-2 and TRBJ2-7, is as follows: GAGVSQSPSNKVTEKGKDVELRCDPISGHTALYWYRQSLGQGLEFLIYFQGNSAPDKSGLPSDRFSAERTGGSVSTLTIQRTQQEDSAVYLCASSLQLPNYEQYFGPGTRLTVT.

The genes are TRBV9 and TRBJ2-7, with a weak D call TRBD2 (5 bases). Trimming removed 0 bases from V and 3 bases from J, with 13 bases in between. Germline CDR1 and CDR2: SGDLS and YYNGEE. This CDR3 has 15 amino acids. Here the CDR3 DNA reads TGTGCCAGCAGCGTAGAAGGGAGTACAGACTACGAGCAGTACTTC. Its translation: CASSVEGSTDYEQYF.

This clonotype was detected ten times or more. The rearrangement joins TRBV29-1 to TRBJ1-5, with D possibly matching TRBD1 (5 bases). V was cut by 5 bases and J by 1 base, with 12 bases left in between. Germline lookup yields CDR1 SQVTM and CDR2 ANQGSEA. The CDR3 has 14 amino acids. The CDR3 region is CSVKTGGSNQPQHF. The CDR3 DNA reads as TGCAGCGTTAAAACTGGGGGGAGCAATCAGCCCCAGCATTTT.

In its sample, this clonotype was seen many times. This chain connects TRBV2 to TRBJ2-7, with D unclear. V lost 6 bases to trimming and J lost 2 bases, with 14 bases between them. The CDR3 extends over 14 amino acids. Germline V lookup: CDR1 SNHLY, CDR2 FYNNEI. The CDR3 DNA is TGTGCCAGCAGGAGAGGACCGCTTCCCTACGAGCAGTACTTC. It codes for CASRRGPLPYEQYF.

This clonotype is medium-sized. The genes are TRBV29-1 and TRBJ1-2; TRBD1 matches 7 bases. The V segment lost 7 bases and the J segment 3 bases; nucleotides outside the gene matches: 11. The germline V gene has CDR1 SQVTM and CDR2 ANQGSEA. The CDR3 totals 14 residues. The CDR3 loop is CSAQDRTGDYGYTF. CDR3 DNA sequence: TGCAGCGCTCAAGATCGGACAGGAGACTATGGCTACACCTTC.

This clonotype is termed medium-sized. V gene TRBV14 combines with J gene TRBJ1-2; D is perhaps TRBD1 (6 bases). This CDR3 is built from 14 residues. The V and J ends lost 4 bases and 2 bases respectively, with 11 bases between them. Germline CDR1 SGHDN, CDR2 FVKESK. CDR3 residues: CASSPGTLNYGYTF. CDR3 nucleotides: TGTGCCAGCAGCCCTGGGACACTGAACTATGGCTACACCTTC.

There are a few counts of this clonotype. V and J are TRBV28 and TRBJ2-7; a possible D gene is TRBD1 (6 bases). V lost 3 bases, J lost 1 base, and 16 bases lay in between. The CDR3 length is 16 residues. Germline CDR1 MDHEN, CDR2 SYDVKM. The CDR3 DNA sequence: TGTGCCAGCAGTTTTGGTCGGGCAGGGGCTTCCTACGAGCAGTACTTC. The encoded protein is CASSFGRAGASYEQYF.

This clonotype was detected ten times or more. The V and J genes are TRBV29-1 and TRBJ2-5, with 8 nucleotides matching TRBD2. The length of the CDR3 is 12 residues. Trimming cost V 7 bases and J 5 bases; bases outside gene matches: 6. Looked up from germline, CDR1 is SQVTM and CDR2 is ANQGSEA. CDR3 loop: CSAELAAETQYF. DNA for the CDR3: TGCAGCGCAGAACTAGCGGCGGAGACCCAGTACTTC.

This clonotype came up many times. This chain links TRBV28 with TRBJ1-5; unclear D gene. CDR3 length equals 11 residues. Germline V lookup: CDR1 MDHEN, CDR2 SYDVKM. V shed 4 bases and J shed 7 bases, with 5 bases lying between them. The CDR3 coding sequence is TGTGCCAGCAGTTCAGTACAGCCCCAGCATTTT. Protein sequence: CASSSVQPQHF.

This clonotype came up many times. This chain uses TRBV28 with TRBJ1-2; unclear D gene. The CDR3 totals 10 residues. The germline V gene has CDR1 MDHEN and CDR2 SYDVKM. With 8 bases removed from V and 4 bases from J, the gap between germline ends came to 5 bases. The chain's CDR3 is CASYRYGYTF. In DNA, the CDR3 is TGTGCCAGCTACCGCTATGGCTACACCTTC.

The sample holds many counts of this clonotype. This rearrangement joins TRBV19 to TRBJ2-7; 8 positions agree with TRBD2. Germline-derived CDR1 and CDR2 are LNHDA and SQIVND (reference sequence). V lost 6 bases to trimming and J lost 0 bases; unmatched junction nucleotides: 4. This CDR3 contains 14 residues. The CDR3 loop reads CASRERGSSYEQYF. In DNA, the CDR3 is TGTGCCAGTAGAGAGCGGGGGAGCTCCTACGAGCAGTACTTC.

Ten or more counts support this clonotype. V usage is TRBV2 and J usage is TRBJ2-1; D is perhaps TRBD2 (5 bases). Trimming took off 4 bases at V and 7 bases at J, with 5 bases between the two ends. CDR1 SNHLY and CDR2 FYNNEI come from the germline V gene. The CDR3 is 11 amino acids. The CDR3 bases are TGTGCCAGCAGTGCGGGAAATGAGCAGTTCTTC. Its translation is CASSAGNEQFF.

This clonotype qualifies as medium-sized. The gene calls are TRBV28 and TRBJ1-5; the match to TRBD1 covers 9 bases. From germline, CDR1 is MDHEN and CDR2 SYDVKM. V shed 5 bases and J 9 bases; nucleotides not matched to a gene: 11. CDR3 size: 15 residues. CDR3 DNA sequence: TGTGCCAGCAGTCCTCCCGGGACAGGGTTTCCGCCCCAGCATTTT. It specifies CASSPPGTGFPPQHF. Full variable domain (remainder filled in from reference TRBV28 and TRBJ1-5): DVKVTQSSRYLVKRTGEKVFLECVQDMDHENMFWYRQDPGLGLRLIYFSYDVKMKEKGDIPEGYSVSREKKERFSLILESASTNQTSMYLCASSPPGTGFPPQHFGDGTRLSIL.

This clonotype was counted a few times. The chain uses TRBV29-1 and TRBJ2-3, with 8 bases fitting TRBD2. V lost 6 bases and J lost 6; bases outside the gene matches: 11. There are 14 residues in the CDR3. In germline, CDR1 is SQVTM, CDR2 ANQGSEA. The CDR3 sequence: CSVGRSGSPDTQYF. The CDR3 DNA reads as TGCAGCGTGGGCCGGAGCGGGAGCCCGGATACGCAGTATTTT.

This rearrangement joins TRBV2 to TRBJ1-2; no definite D call. The CDR3 is 13 amino acids. Germline V gene data show CDR1 as SNHLY and CDR2 as FYNNEI. Deletions cut 3 bases from V and 2 bases from J, with 7 bases between. DNA of the CDR3: TGTGCCAGCAGTGATGCAGAGAACTATGGCTACACCTTC. The encoded protein is CASSDAENYGYTF.